This T cell receptor (beta chain) was documented in a study of blood T cell repertoires in COVID-19 (dated by TCRdb to about 2020). As for the study more broadly: Samples from collaborators originated in the United States, Italy and Spain and spanned both the acute and convalescent phases of COVID-19. The material from the prospective study consisted of cDNA or gDNA derived from T cells, B-cell-depleted T cells, or PBMCs. A freely available public database, intended as a resource for researchers studying the immune response to SARS-CoV-2, is where the repertoires were released. Where HLA class I and class II types were available, the types were taken from metadata supplied by the sample provider, not from assay-based typing. Subjects who had been exposed to COVID-19, were actively infected with it, or had recovered from it provided the deeply sampled blood TCRbeta repertoires that made up the dataset. The samples were drawn from the first 160 participants of the ongoing ImmuneRACE study and from roughly 1,300 subjects provided by 6 global collaborators. Nearly every sample came with metadata listing a de-identified subject ID, COVID-19 status, age in years and sex. Points the paper makes about the study in general: The quantity of clinical and demographic metadata differed by source and by participant and was supplied without curation.

With regard to this clone: No antigen is known for it. No quality values exist for individual bases; no much larger clone is one base distant.

Including the terminal cysteine and phenylalanine, the CDR3 comprises 16 residues. Just CDR3 DNA is preserved here, 48 bases in frame from base 1. Per the germline V gene, SGHRS is the CDR1 and YFSETQ is the CDR2. Trimming leaves V shorter by 4 bases and J shorter by 3 bases, with the junction holding 5 bases beyond the gene matches. TCRbeta CDR3 regions were amplified from genomic DNA using the immunoSEQ Assay, a bias-controlled multiplex PCR. Per the source publication's procedure: Nucleated cell counts per sample were estimated from amplification of reference gene primers within the assay. To quantify the absolute abundance of each unique TCRbeta CDR3 rearrangement, sequence reads were collapsed and filtered. For each sample, productive Simpson clonality was calculated as the square root of Simpson's diversity index across productive rearrangements. TCRdb provides this immuneACCESS table in a form limited to in-frame rearrangements. Some clones are lacking; in checked studies, under half of them reflect an unresolved V gene, and why the rest are absent is not known. Clone size and the V and J calls come from that table; the DNA yielded D and trimming. The sample records some 150,000 clones, approximately 86% of which are singletons. The ten most abundant clones make up approximately 0.98% of the sample.

The collaborating institutions used their own protocols to collect whole blood in K2EDTA tubes. Collaborator samples were shipped for TCRbeta analysis as frozen whole blood, isolated PBMCs, or DNA extracted from either sample type. The sequence came from a woman aged 50 to 65 with acute or convalescent COVID-19. This chain joins TRBV5-1 to TRBJ2-7; the junction holds 15 bases that match TRBD2. Sequencing was performed on peripheral blood. Here the CDR3 is given as CASSQGLAGGLYEQYF. The nucleotide sequence is TGCGCCAGCAGCCAGGGACTAGCGGGAGGTCTCTACGAGCAGTACTTC.